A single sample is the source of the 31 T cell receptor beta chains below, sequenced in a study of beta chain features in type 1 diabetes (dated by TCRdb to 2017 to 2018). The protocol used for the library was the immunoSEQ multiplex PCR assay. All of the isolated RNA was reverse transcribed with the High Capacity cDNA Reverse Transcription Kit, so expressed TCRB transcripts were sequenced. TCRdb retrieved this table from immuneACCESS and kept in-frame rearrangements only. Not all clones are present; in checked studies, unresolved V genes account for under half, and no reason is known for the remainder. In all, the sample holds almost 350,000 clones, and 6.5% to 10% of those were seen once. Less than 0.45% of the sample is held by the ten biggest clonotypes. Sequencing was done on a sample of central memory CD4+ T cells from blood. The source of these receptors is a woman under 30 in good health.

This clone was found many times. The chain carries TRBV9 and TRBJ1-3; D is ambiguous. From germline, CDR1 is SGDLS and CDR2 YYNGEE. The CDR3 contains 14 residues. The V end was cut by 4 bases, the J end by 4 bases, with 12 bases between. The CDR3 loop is CASSYSMRGNTIYF. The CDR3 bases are TGTGCCAGCAGCTACTCGATGAGAGGAAACACCATATATTTT.

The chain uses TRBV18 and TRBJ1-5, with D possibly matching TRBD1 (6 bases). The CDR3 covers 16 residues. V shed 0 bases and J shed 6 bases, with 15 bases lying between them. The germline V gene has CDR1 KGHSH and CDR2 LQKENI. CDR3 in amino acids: CASSPPGSGGGQPQHF. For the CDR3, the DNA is TGTGCCAGCTCACCACCGGGGTCGGGGGGCGGTCAGCCCCAGCATTTT.

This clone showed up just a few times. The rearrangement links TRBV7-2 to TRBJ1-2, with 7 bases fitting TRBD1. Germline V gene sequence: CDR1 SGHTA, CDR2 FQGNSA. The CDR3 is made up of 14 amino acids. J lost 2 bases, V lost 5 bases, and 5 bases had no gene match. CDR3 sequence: CASSGTAGNYGYTF. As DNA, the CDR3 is TGTGCCAGCAGCGGGACAGCGGGCAACTATGGCTACACCTTC.

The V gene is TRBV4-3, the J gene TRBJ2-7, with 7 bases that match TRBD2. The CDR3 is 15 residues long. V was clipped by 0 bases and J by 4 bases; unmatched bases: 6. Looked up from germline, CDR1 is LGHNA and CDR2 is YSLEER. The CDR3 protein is CASSQEGGGPYEQYF. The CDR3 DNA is TGCGCCAGCAGCCAAGAGGGGGGAGGGCCATACGAGCAGTACTTC.

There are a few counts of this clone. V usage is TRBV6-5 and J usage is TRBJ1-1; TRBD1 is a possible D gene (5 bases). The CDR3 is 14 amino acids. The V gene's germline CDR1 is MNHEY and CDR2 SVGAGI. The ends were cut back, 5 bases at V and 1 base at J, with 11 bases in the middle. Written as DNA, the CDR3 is TGTGCCAGCAGTAGGACTGACAGGAACACTGAAGCTTTCTTT. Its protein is CASSRTDRNTEAFF.

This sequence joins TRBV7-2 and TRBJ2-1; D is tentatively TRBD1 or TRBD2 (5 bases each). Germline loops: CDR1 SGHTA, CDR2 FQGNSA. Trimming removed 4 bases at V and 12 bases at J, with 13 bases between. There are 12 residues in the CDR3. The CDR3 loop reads CASSSYGGTQFF. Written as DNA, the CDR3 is TGTGCCAGCAGCTCTTATGGGGGAACGCAGTTCTTC.

CDR3 in DNA: TGCGCCAGCAGCTTGGGGCAAAGAGCCTACAATGAGCAGTTCTTC. This sequence encodes CASSLGQRAYNEQFF. The chain links TRBV5-1 to TRBJ2-1; D remains unclear. Trimming took off 0 bases at V and 2 bases at J, with 9 bases between the two ends. This CDR3 spans 15 amino acids. Germline CDR1 SGHRS, CDR2 YFSETQ.

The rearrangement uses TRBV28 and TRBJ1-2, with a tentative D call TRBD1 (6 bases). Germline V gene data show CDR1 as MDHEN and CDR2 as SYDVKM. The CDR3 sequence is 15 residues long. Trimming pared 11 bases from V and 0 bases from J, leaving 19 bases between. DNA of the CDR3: TGTGCCGCTAGAGGGGGTGTTGCCTCTAACTATGGCTACACCTTC. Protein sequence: CAARGGVASNYGYTF.

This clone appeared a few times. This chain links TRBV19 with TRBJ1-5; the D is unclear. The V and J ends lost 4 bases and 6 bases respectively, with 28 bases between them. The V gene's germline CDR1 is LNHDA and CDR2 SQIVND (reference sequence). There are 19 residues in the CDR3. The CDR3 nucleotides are TGTGCCAGTAGTACCGTTCGGATGACCACGTTTTATAGTGCTCAGCCCCAGCATTTT. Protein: CASSTVRMTTFYSAQPQHF.

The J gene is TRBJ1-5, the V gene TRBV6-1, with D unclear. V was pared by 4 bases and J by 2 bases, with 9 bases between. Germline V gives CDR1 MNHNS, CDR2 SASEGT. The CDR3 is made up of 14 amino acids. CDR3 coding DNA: TGTGCCAGCAGTGCATGGGAGGGCAATCAGCCCCAGCATTTT. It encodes CASSAWEGNQPQHF.

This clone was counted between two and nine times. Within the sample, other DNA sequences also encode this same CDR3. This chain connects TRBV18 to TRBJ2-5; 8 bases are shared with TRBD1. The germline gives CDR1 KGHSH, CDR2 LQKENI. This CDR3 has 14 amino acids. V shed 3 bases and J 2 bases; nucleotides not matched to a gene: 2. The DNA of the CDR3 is TGTGCCAGCTCACCCACAGGGGGGCAAGAGACCCAGTACTTC. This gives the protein CASSPTGGQETQYF. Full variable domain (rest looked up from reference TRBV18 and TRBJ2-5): NAGVMQNPRHLVRRRGQEARLRCSPMKGHSHVYWYRQLPEEGLKFMVYLQKENIIDESGMPKERFSAEFPKEGPSILRIQQVVRGDSAAYFCASSPTGGQETQYFGPGTRLLVL.

The CDR3 nucleotides read TGCGCCAGCAGCCAAGAGCCCCTTCGGGGGGGAACAGCTTTCTTT. Amino acid sequence: CASSQEPLRGGTAFF. The V and J genes are TRBV4-3 and TRBJ1-1, with D perhaps matching TRBD1 (5 bases). Deletions cut 0 bases from V and 10 bases from J, with 18 bases between. Germline CDR1 and CDR2: LGHNA and YSLEER. This CDR3 is 15 amino acids long.

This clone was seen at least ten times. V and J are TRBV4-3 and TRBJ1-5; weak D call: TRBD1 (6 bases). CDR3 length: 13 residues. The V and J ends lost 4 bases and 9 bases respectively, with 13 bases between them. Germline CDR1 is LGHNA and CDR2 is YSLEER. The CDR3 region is CASSLQQGGPQHF. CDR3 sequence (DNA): TGCGCCAGCAGCCTCCAACAGGGCGGGCCCCAGCATTTT.

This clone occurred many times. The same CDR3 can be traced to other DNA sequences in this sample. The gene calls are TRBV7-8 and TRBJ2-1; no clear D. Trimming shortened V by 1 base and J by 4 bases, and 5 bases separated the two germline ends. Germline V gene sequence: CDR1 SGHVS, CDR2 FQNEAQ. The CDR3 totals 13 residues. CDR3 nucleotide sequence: TGTGCCAGCAGCTTAGTCTTATACAATGAGCAGTTCTTC. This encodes CASSLVLYNEQFF.

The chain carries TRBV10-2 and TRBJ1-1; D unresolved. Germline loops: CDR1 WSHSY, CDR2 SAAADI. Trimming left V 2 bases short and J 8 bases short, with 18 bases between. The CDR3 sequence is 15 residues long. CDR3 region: CASSEMRFWTFEAFF. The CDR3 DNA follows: TGCGCCAGCAGTGAGATGAGGTTTTGGACGTTCGAAGCTTTCTTT.

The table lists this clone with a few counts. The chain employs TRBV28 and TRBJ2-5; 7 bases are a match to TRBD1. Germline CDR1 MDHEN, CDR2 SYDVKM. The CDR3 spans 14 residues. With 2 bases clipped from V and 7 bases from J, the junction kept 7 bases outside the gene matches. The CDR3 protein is CASSLRGPRGTQYF. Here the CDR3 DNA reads TGTGCCAGCAGTTTAAGGGGGCCGAGGGGGACCCAGTACTTC. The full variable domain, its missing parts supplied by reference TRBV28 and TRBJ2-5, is DVKVTQSSRYLVKRTGEKVFLECVQDMDHENMFWYRQDPGLGLRLIYFSYDVKMKEKGDIPEGYSVSREKKERFSLILESASTNQTSMYLCASSLRGPRGTQYFGPGTRLLVL.

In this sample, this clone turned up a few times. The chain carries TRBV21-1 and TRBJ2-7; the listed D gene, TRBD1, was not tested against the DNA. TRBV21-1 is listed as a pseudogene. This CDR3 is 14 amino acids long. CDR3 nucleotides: TGTGCCAGCAGCAAAGTACAATTAAGCTACGAGCAGTACTTC. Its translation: CASSKVQLSYEQYF.

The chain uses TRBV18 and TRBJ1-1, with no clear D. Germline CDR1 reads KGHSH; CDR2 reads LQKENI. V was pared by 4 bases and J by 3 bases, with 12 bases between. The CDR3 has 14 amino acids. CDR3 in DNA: TGTGCCAGCTCACTATCTCGCGTCGACACTGAAGCTTTCTTT. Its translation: CASSLSRVDTEAFF. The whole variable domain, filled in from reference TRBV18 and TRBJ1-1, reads NAGVMQNPRHLVRRRGQEARLRCSPMKGHSHVYWYRQLPEEGLKFMVYLQKENIIDESGMPKERFSAEFPKEGPSILRIQQVVRGDSAAYFCASSLSRVDTEAFFGQGTRLTVV.

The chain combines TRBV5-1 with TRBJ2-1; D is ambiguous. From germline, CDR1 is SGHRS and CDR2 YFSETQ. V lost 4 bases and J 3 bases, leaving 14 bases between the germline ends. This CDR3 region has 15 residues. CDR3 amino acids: CASSIGVGNYNEQFF. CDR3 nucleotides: TGCGCCAGCAGCATTGGAGTGGGCAACTACAATGAGCAGTTCTTC.

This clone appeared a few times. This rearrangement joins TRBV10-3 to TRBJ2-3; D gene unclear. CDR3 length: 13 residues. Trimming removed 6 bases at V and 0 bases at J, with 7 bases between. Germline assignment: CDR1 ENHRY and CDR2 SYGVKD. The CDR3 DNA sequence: TGTGCCATCAGCCCCCTAAGCACAGATACGCAGTATTTT. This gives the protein CAISPLSTDTQYF.

The CDR3 loop is CASSPRAPSSGNTIYF. In DNA, the CDR3 is TGTGCCAGCAGCCCAAGGGCACCAAGCTCTGGAAACACCATATATTTT. V gene TRBV7-9 combines with J gene TRBJ1-3; no definite D call. This CDR3 is 16 amino acids long. The V end lost 5 bases, the J end lost 0 bases, and 14 bases lay between the germline ends. Germline lookup yields CDR1 SEHNR and CDR2 FQNEAQ (reference sequence).

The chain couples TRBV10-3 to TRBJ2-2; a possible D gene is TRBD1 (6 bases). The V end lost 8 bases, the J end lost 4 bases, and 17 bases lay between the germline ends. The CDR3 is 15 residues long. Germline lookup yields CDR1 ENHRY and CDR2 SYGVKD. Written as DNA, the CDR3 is TGTGCCATCCCCCTAGGGAGAGGGGGCACCGGGGAGCTGTTTTTT. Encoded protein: CAIPLGRGGTGELFF.

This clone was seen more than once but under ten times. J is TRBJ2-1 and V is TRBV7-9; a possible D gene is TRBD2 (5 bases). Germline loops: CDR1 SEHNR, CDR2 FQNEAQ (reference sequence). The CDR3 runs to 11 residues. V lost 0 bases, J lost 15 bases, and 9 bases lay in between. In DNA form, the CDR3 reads TGTGCCAGCAGCTTAGCGGGAGCTCCGTTCTTC. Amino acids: CASSLAGAPFF.

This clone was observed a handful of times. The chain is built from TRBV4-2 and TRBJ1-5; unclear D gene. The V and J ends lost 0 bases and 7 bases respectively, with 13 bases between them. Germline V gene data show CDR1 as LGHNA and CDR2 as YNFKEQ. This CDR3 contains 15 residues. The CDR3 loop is CASSQESRSGQPQHF. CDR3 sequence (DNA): TGTGCCAGCAGCCAAGAGTCCAGGTCAGGACAGCCCCAGCATTTT.

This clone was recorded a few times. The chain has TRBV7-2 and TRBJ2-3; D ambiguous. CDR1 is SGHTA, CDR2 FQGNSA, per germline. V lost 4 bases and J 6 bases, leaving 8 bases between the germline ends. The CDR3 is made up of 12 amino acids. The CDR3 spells CASSSQVDTQYF. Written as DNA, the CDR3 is TGTGCCAGCAGCTCTCAAGTGGATACGCAGTATTTT.

The CDR3 DNA sequence: TGTGCCAGCACGGAGTTGAACACCGGGGAGCTGTTTTTT. Its protein is CASTELNTGELFF. The chain links TRBV28 to TRBJ2-2; D not certain. The CDR3 loop spans 13 amino acids. Trimming left V 7 bases short and J 1 base short, with 7 bases between. Germline loops: CDR1 MDHEN, CDR2 SYDVKM.

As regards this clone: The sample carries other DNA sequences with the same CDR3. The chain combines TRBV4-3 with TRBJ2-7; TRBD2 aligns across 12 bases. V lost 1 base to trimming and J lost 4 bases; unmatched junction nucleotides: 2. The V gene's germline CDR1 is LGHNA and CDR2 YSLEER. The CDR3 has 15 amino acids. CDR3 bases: TGCGCCAGCAGCCAAGCTCTAGCGGGAGGGTACGAGCAGTACTTC. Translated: CASSQALAGGYEQYF.

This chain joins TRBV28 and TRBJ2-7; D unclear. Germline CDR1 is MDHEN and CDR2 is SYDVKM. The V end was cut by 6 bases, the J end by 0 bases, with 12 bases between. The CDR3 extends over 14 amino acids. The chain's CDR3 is CASSLGEPSYEQYF. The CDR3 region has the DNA TGTGCCAGCAGCCTAGGCGAGCCCTCCTACGAGCAGTACTTC. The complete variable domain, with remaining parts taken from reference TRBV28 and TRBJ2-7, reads DVKVTQSSRYLVKRTGEKVFLECVQDMDHENMFWYRQDPGLGLRLIYFSYDVKMKEKGDIPEGYSVSREKKERFSLILESASTNQTSMYLCASSLGEPSYEQYFGPGTRLTVT.

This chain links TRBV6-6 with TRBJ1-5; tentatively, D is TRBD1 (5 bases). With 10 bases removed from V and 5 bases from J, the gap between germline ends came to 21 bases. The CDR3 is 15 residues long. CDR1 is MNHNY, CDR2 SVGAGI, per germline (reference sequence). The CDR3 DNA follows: TGTGCCACTTCGAGGGACGTTGGTTTCCATCAGCCCCAGCATTTT. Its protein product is CATSRDVGFHQPQHF.

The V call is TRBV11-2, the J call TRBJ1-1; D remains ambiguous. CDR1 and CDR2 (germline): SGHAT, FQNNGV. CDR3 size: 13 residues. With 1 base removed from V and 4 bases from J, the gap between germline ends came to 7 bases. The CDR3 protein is CASSLGWATEAFF. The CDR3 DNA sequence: TGTGCCAGCAGCTTAGGGTGGGCCACTGAAGCTTTCTTT.

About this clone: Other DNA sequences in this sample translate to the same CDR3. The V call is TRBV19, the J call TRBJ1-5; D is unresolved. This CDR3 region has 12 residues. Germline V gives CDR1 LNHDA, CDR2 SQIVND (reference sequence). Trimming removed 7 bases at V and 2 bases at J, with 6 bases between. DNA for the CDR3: TGTGCCAGTACCCAGGGCAATCAGCCCCAGCATTTT. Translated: CASTQGNQPQHF.